The 25 T cell receptor beta chains reported below all come from one sample, sequenced in a study of vaccination effects on CD4 cells after COVID-19. These receptors are not linked to any known antigen. Scientists isolated CD4+ T cells after a roughly ten-day culture period ended. TCRdb keeps only in-frame clones here, not all; method: immunoSEQ multiplex PCR. The sample consists of tens of thousands of clones, 68% of them appearing once. The sample was CD4+ T cells from PBMCs cultured without peptide, taken before COVID-19 vaccination. The receptors originated from a human donor who received a COVID-19 vaccine.

The chain employs TRBV14 and TRBJ2-1, with TRBD1 matching over 7 bases. Germline assignment: CDR1 SGHDN and CDR2 FVKESK. This CDR3 region has 18 residues. Losses at the gene ends were 2 bases for V and 7 bases for J; bases not matched to a gene: 17. The chain's CDR3 is CASSQIPGQTNGVNEQFF. CDR3 nucleotides: TGTGCCAGCAGCCAAATTCCGGGACAGACCAATGGGGTGAATGAGCAGTTCTTC.

The chain has TRBV10-3 and TRBJ2-7; 7 positions match TRBD1. J gave up 3 bases and V 4 bases, and 9 bases lay outside the gene matches. This CDR3 is 15 amino acids long. The germline V gene encodes CDR1 ENHRY and CDR2 SYGVKD. CDR3 in amino acids: CAISVRTGDVYEQYF. CDR3 in DNA: TGTGCCATCAGTGTGAGGACAGGCGACGTCTACGAGCAGTACTTC.

The chain links TRBV13 to TRBJ2-1; possible D gene TRBD2, 5 bases. Deletions cut 1 base from V and 0 bases from J, with 13 bases between. Germline V gene data show CDR1 as PRHDT and CDR2 as FYEKMQ (reference sequence). The CDR3 is made up of 17 amino acids. The CDR3 spells CASSLVSSPSSYNEQFF. For the CDR3, the DNA is TGTGCCAGCAGCTTAGTATCTAGCCCTAGCTCCTACAATGAGCAGTTCTTC.

This clone was picked up a small number of times. This chain links TRBV5-4 with TRBJ2-4; 8 nucleotides line up with TRBD1. The J segment lost 6 bases and the V segment lost 4 bases, leaving 6 bases of the junction unmatched. The CDR3 has 14 amino acids. The V gene's germline CDR1 is SGHNT and CDR2 YYREEE (reference sequence). The CDR3 protein is CASSTTDRANIQYF. The CDR3 DNA reads TGTGCCAGCAGCACTACGGACAGGGCAAACATTCAGTACTTC. The complete variable domain, with remaining parts taken from reference TRBV5-4 and TRBJ2-4, reads ETGVTQSPTHLIKTRGQQVTLRCSSQSGHNTVSWYQQALGQGPQFIFQYYREEENGRGNFPPRFSGLQFPNYSSELNVNALELDDSALYLCASSTTDRANIQYFGAGTRLSVL.

This clone was seen only a few times. This chain joins TRBV3-1 (or the pseudogene TRBV3-2) and TRBJ1-1; D is ambiguous. Trimming took 6 bases from V and 1 from J, leaving 12 bases between them. Germline CDR1 LGHDT, CDR2 YNNKEL (reference sequence). The CDR3 runs 14 residues. The CDR3 coding sequence is TGTGCCAGCAGGTCAGTCCTTGCGAACACTGAAGCTTTCTTT. As protein: CASRSVLANTEAFF.

This sequence joins TRBV10-2 and TRBJ2-4, with TRBD1 identical over 7 bases. J gave up 0 bases and V 3 bases, and 5 bases lay outside the gene matches. Germline values: CDR1 WSHSY, CDR2 SAAADI. This CDR3 spans 16 amino acids. This chain's CDR3 is CASSEDRVLAKNIQYF. In nucleotides, the CDR3 is TGCGCCAGCAGTGAAGACAGGGTACTAGCCAAAAACATTCAGTACTTC.

The J gene is TRBJ2-7, the V gene TRBV5-5, with D perhaps TRBD2 (6 bases). This CDR3 comprises 13 residues. The germline V and J ends were trimmed by 7 bases and 2 bases, with 13 bases remaining between them. CDR1 is SGHKS and CDR2 is YYEKEE in the germline V gene (reference sequence). DNA of the CDR3: TGTGCCAGCCGGCCTGGACTAACCTACGAGCAGTACTTC. Encoded protein: CASRPGLTYEQYF.

The chain links TRBV19 to TRBJ2-1, with a possible D match to TRBD2 (6 bases). The V end was cut by 4 bases, the J end by 9 bases, with 13 bases between. The CDR3 consists of 13 residues. Looked up from germline, CDR1 is LNHDA and CDR2 is SQIVND (reference sequence). The CDR3 protein is CASSNRLVLEQFF. Here the CDR3 DNA reads TGTGCCAGTAGTAACAGACTAGTGCTTGAGCAGTTCTTC.

The V gene is TRBV12-5, the J gene TRBJ1-5; no reliable D call. The germline V gene encodes CDR1 LGHNT and CDR2 FRNRAP. Deletions cut 3 bases from V and 3 bases from J, with 9 bases between. The CDR3 runs to 14 residues. CDR3 DNA sequence: TGTGCTAGTGGTTTACTGGACTTCAATCAGCCCCAGCATTTT. It translates to CASGLLDFNQPQHF.

This sequence joins TRBV27 and TRBJ1-2; the D gene is possibly TRBD1 (6 bases). CDR1 MNHEY and CDR2 SMNVEV come from the germline V gene (reference sequence). The CDR3 runs to 14 residues. V lost 5 bases to trimming and J lost 6 bases, with 16 bases between them. The CDR3 DNA follows: TGTGCCAGCAGTACACGCCGACAGGTTGATGGCTACACCTTC. Translating it yields CASSTRRQVDGYTF.

This chain joins TRBV7-2 and TRBJ1-3; D gene ambiguous. Germline CDR1 SGHTA, CDR2 FQGNSA. The CDR3 has 14 amino acids. The V gene lost 1 base and the J gene lost 1 base, with 5 bases spanning the gap. The CDR3 nucleotides are TGTGCCAGCAGCTTAGAGAAATCTGGAAACACCATATATTTT. This gives the protein CASSLEKSGNTIYF. The full variable domain, in which reference TRBV7-2 and TRBJ1-3 provide the parts outside the CDR3, is GAGVSQSPSNKVTEKGKDVELRCDPISGHTALYWYRQSLGQGLEFLIYFQGNSAPDKSGLPSDRFSAERTGGSVSTLTIQRTQQEDSAVYLCASSLEKSGNTIYFGEGSWLTVV.

The chain combines TRBV9 with TRBJ2-7, with D maybe TRBD2 (6 bases). The CDR3 has 15 residues. The V gene's germline CDR1 is SGDLS and CDR2 YYNGEE. The V end lost 3 bases, the J end lost 0 bases, and 13 bases lay between the germline ends. In nucleotides, the CDR3 is TGTGCCAGCAGCGCCAGGTGGGGAGGCTCCTACGAGCAGTACTTC. Translated, it gives CASSARWGGSYEQYF.

The V and J genes are TRBV7-9 and TRBJ1-5; 9 bases agree with TRBD1. V was pared by 6 bases and J by 5 bases, with 14 bases of the junction left unmatched. Germline V CDR1 and CDR2: SEHNR, FQNEAQ (reference sequence). The CDR3 has 17 residues. In DNA form, the CDR3 reads TGTGCCAGCAGTCCCACCTGGGGGACAGGGTTGGATCAGCCCCAGCATTTT. It specifies CASSPTWGTGLDQPQHF.

The chain links TRBV5-4 to TRBJ2-3; maybe TRBD2 (7 bases). The germline V gene encodes CDR1 SGHNT and CDR2 YYREEE (reference sequence). Trimming stripped 10 bases from V and 0 bases from J, with 18 bases between. The CDR3 is made up of 15 amino acids. The CDR3 protein is CAASAGGPSTDTQYF. In DNA form, the CDR3 reads TGTGCCGCAAGCGCCGGGGGGCCCAGCACAGATACGCAGTATTTT.

The chain carries TRBV7-9 and TRBJ1-4; no reliable D call. With 5 bases removed from V and 0 bases from J, the gap between germline ends came to 10 bases. Germline values: CDR1 SEHNR, CDR2 FQNEAQ (reference sequence). This CDR3 comprises 15 residues. CDR3 bases: TGTGCCAGCAGCGTTACCCCGCCAACTAATGAAAAACTGTTTTTT. Translated, it gives CASSVTPPTNEKLFF.

This chain links TRBV15 with TRBJ2-5; D is uncertain. Trimming pared 0 bases from V and 4 bases from J, leaving 3 bases between. The CDR3 contains 12 residues. Germline V lookup: CDR1 LNHNV, CDR2 YYDKDF (reference sequence). CDR3 sequence reads: CATSRDSETQYF. The CDR3 DNA is TGTGCCACCAGCAGAGATTCAGAGACCCAGTACTTC.

The V and J genes are TRBV20-1 and TRBJ2-7; D gene uncertain. In germline, CDR1 is DFQATT, CDR2 SNEGSKA (reference sequence). The CDR3 loop spans 11 amino acids. Deletions cut 7 bases from V and 4 bases from J, with 11 bases between. CDR3 nucleotide sequence: TGCAGTGTTAACTTCCGGTACGAGCAGTACTTC. Its protein product is CSVNFRYEQYF.

The CDR3 region has the DNA TGTGCCAGCAGCTTACCTCTTGACAGGTCCTATGGCTACACCTTC. It translates to CASSLPLDRSYGYTF. V is TRBV7-9 and J is TRBJ1-2; D might be TRBD1 (6 bases). CDR1 and CDR2 from the germline V gene are SEHNR and FQNEAQ (reference sequence). The CDR3 runs to 15 residues. Deletions cut 2 bases from V and 4 bases from J, with 14 bases between.

This clone was recorded a few times. V is TRBV4-1 and J is TRBJ1-6; 9 bases are a match to TRBD1. The CDR3 runs 15 residues. Trimming cost V 3 bases and J 7 bases; bases outside gene matches: 4. Germline V gives CDR1 MGHRA, CDR2 YSYEKL. CDR3 protein: CASSQGQGRNSPLHF. DNA for the CDR3: TGCGCCAGCAGCCAGGGACAGGGTAGGAATTCACCCCTCCACTTT.

The rearrangement joins TRBV29-1 to TRBJ2-1, with D perhaps TRBD1 (5 bases). Trimming pared 6 bases from V and 5 bases from J, leaving 14 bases between. The CDR3 has 13 residues. CDR1 is SQVTM, CDR2 ANQGSEA, per germline. CDR3 nucleotide sequence: TGCAGCGTAATCCGAGACAGACACAATGAGCAGTTCTTC. As protein: CSVIRDRHNEQFF.

The chain has TRBV6-5 and TRBJ2-7, with a possible D match to TRBD1 (5 bases). The V gene lost 5 bases and the J gene lost 4 bases, with 15 bases spanning the gap. The CDR3 has 14 amino acids. The germline V gene has CDR1 MNHEY and CDR2 SVGAGI. Written as DNA, the CDR3 is TGTGCCAGCAGTCTGCAGGGCAATGTATACGAGCAGTACTTC. This translates into CASSLQGNVYEQYF.

This clone was seen a few times. The gene calls are TRBV3-1 (or the pseudogene TRBV3-2) and TRBJ1-6; 9 nucleotides align to TRBD1. With 1 base clipped from V and 6 bases from J, the junction kept 4 bases outside the gene matches. Germline V gene lookup returns CDR1 LGHDT and CDR2 YNNKEL (reference sequence). This CDR3 has 16 residues. This CDR3 is CASSQAGTGSNSPLHF. The CDR3 DNA sequence: TGTGCCAGCAGCCAAGCGGGGACAGGGAGTAATTCACCCCTCCACTTT.

J is TRBJ1-1 and V is TRBV11-2, with a tentative D call TRBD1 (6 bases). The length of the CDR3 is 15 residues. From germline, CDR1 is SGHAT and CDR2 FQNNGV. V was clipped by 5 bases and J by 4 bases, with 17 bases between them. The CDR3 nucleotides read TGTGCCAGCAGCCTAAACAGGGTATCTGGCACTGAAGCTTTCTTT. It yields the protein CASSLNRVSGTEAFF. Using reference TRBV11-2 and TRBJ1-1 for the parts outside the CDR3, the full variable domain is EAGVAQSPRYKIIEKRQSVAFWCNPISGHATLYWYQQILGQGPKLLIQFQNNGVVDDSQLPKDRFSAERLKGVDSTLKIQPAKLEDSAVYLCASSLNRVSGTEAFFGQGTRLTVV.

The rearrangement uses TRBV6-5 and TRBJ2-3, with a possible D match to TRBD2 (6 bases). The V gene's germline CDR1 is MNHEY and CDR2 SVGAGI. This CDR3 is built from 14 residues. The V end was cut by 7 bases, the J end by 2 bases, with 13 bases between. CDR3 protein: CASKTGLFTDTQYF. For the CDR3, the DNA is TGTGCCAGCAAGACGGGACTTTTCACAGATACGCAGTATTTT.

In its sample, this clone was seen a few times. This sequence joins TRBV7-2 and TRBJ2-2; D tentatively reads TRBD1 or TRBD2 (6 bases each). CDR1 and CDR2 (germline): SGHTA, FQGNSA. The V and J ends lost 5 bases and 8 bases respectively, with 18 bases between them. This CDR3 is built from 15 residues. CDR3 sequence (DNA): TGTGCCAGCAGCCTTAGGGGGGCCGGATCGGGGGAGCTGTTTTTT. Translated: CASSLRGAGSGELFF.